This TCR beta chain was recovered during a study of shared clonotypes between healthy human individuals. Generated by immunoSEQ multiplex PCR, the TCRdb table keeps only in-frame clones and is missing some. The sample carries 950,000 to 1,100,000 clones, roughly 75% recorded once. The CDR3 runs 15 residues. V lost 5 bases and J lost 6, with 16 bases in between. Germline CDR1 and CDR2: SGHTA and FQGNSA. The sequencing sample was made of memory CD4+ T cells sorted from blood. Subset of the sample: CD45RA-negative fraction. V gene TRBV7-2 combines with J gene TRBJ2-2; the D gene is possibly TRBD2 (6 bases). This TCR derives from a man aged 18 to 29 in good health. This chain's CDR3 is CASSTETRKAGELFF. In nucleotides, the CDR3 is TGTGCCAGCAGCACTGAGACTAGGAAGGCCGGGGAGCTGTTTTTT.